This T cell receptor beta chain was identified in a study of blood T cell repertoires in COVID-19. Study overall: Spain, Italy and the United States supplied samples that represented acute and convalescent COVID-19. Sample material is recorded as cDNA or gDNA derived from T cells, B-cell-depleted T cells, or PBMCs.

As handled by the study authors: Using reference gene primer amplification, nucleated cell counts were estimated. Some clones are missing from TCRdb's copy, which holds only in-frame ones; the method was immunoSEQ multiplex PCR. V, J and clone size derive from that table, while D and trimming were established from the DNA sequence. The table has roughly 130,000 clones, 84% seen once. The V gene lost 5 bases and the J gene lost 6 bases, with 17 bases spanning the gap. CDR1 and CDR2 (germline): SNHLY, FYNNEI. The CDR3 contains 14 residues. The material sequenced was peripheral blood. This sequence originates from a woman aged 25 to 39 who had recovered from COVID-19. The rearrangement uses TRBV2 and TRBJ2-7; D might be TRBD1 (6 bases). The CDR3 spells CASSPQGPRVEQYF. The CDR3 nucleotides read TGTGCCAGCAGTCCACAGGGTCCTCGAGTCGAGCAGTACTTC.